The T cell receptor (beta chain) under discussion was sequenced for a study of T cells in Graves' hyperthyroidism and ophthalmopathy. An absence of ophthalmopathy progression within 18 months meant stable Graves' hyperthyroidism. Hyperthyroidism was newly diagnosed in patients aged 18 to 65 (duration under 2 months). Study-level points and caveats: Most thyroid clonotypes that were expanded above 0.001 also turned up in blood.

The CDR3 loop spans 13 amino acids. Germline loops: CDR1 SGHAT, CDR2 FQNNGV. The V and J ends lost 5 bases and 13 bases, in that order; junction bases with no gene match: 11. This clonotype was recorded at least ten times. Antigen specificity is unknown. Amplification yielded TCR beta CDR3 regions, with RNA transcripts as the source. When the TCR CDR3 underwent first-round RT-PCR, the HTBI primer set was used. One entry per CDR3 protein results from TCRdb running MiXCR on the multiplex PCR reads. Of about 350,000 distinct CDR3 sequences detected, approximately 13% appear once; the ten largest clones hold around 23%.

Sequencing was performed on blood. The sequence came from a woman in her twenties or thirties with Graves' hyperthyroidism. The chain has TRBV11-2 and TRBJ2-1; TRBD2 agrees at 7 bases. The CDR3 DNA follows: TGTGCCAGCAGCCCTCCGGGCCGGGAGGAACAGTTCTTC. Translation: CASSPPGREEQFF.